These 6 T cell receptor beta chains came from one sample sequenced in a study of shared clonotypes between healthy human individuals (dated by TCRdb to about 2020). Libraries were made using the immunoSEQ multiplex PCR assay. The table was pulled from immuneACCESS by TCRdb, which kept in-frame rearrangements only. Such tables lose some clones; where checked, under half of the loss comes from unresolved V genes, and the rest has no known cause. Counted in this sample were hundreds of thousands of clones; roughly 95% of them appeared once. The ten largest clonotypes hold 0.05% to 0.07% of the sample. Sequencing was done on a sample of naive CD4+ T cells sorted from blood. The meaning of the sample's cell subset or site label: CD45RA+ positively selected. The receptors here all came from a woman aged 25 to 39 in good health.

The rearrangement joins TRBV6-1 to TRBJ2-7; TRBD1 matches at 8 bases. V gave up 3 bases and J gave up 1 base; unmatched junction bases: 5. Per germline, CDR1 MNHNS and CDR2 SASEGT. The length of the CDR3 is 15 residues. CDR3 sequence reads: CASSDRRDRSYEQYF. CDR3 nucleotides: TGTGCCAGCAGTGACCGCCGGGACAGGTCCTACGAGCAGTACTTC.

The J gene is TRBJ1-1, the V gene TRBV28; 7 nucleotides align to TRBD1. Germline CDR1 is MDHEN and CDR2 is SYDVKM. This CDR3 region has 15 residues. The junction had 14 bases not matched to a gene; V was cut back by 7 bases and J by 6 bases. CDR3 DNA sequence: TGTGCCAGCACCCCTGTTCTACAGGGGTGGGCTGAAGCTTTCTTT. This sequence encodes CASTPVLQGWAEAFF. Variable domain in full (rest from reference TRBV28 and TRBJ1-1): DVKVTQSSRYLVKRTGEKVFLECVQDMDHENMFWYRQDPGLGLRLIYFSYDVKMKEKGDIPEGYSVSREKKERFSLILESASTNQTSMYLCASTPVLQGWAEAFFGQGTRLTVV.

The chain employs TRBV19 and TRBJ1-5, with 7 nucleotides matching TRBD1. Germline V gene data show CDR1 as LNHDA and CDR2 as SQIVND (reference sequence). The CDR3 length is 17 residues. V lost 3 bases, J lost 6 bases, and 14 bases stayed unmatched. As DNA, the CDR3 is TGTGCCAGTAGTATTCCGACAGGGTCCCATGTGGGTCAGCCCCAGCATTTT. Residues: CASSIPTGSHVGQPQHF. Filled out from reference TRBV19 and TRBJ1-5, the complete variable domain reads DGGITQSPKYLFRKEGQNVTLSCEQNLNHDAMYWYRQDPGQGLRLIYYSQIVNDFQKGDIAEGYSVSREKKESFPLTVTSAQKNPTAFYLCASSIPTGSHVGQPQHFGDGTRLSIL.

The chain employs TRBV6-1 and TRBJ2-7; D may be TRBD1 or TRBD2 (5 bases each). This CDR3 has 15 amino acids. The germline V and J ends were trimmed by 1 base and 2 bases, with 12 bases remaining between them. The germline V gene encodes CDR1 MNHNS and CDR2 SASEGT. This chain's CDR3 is CASSEVFGAAYEQYF. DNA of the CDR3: TGTGCCAGCAGTGAAGTCTTCGGGGCTGCCTACGAGCAGTACTTC.

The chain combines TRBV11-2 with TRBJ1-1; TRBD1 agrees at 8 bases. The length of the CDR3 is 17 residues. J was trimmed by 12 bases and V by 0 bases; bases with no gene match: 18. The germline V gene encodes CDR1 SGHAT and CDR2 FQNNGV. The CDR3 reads CASSLDLRGPRQGKTFF. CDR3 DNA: TGTGCCAGCAGCTTAGACCTACGCGGGCCCCGACAGGGGAAAACTTTCTTT. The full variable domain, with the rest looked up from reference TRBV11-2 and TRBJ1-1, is EAGVAQSPRYKIIEKRQSVAFWCNPISGHATLYWYQQILGQGPKLLIQFQNNGVVDDSQLPKDRFSAERLKGVDSTLKIQPAKLEDSAVYLCASSLDLRGPRQGKTFFGQGTRLTVV.

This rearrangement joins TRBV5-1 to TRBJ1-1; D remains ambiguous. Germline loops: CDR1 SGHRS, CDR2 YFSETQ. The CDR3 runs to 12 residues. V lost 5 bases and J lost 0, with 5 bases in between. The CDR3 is CASSRMNTEAFF. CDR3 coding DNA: TGCGCCAGCAGTAGGATGAACACTGAAGCTTTCTTT. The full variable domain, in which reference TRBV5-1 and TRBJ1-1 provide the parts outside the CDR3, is KAGVTQTPRYLIKTRGQQVTLSCSPISGHRSVSWYQQTPGQGLQFLFEYFSETQRNKGNFPGRFSGRQFSNSRSEMNVSTLELGDSALYLCASSRMNTEAFFGQGTRLTVV.